This T cell receptor (beta chain) was sequenced during a study of T cell responses to AZD1222 COVID-19 vaccine. Findings and caveats of the study: Spike as a whole was targeted by vaccine-associated CD4 TCRs, dominant at 160-218 and 743-854. Baseline antibody screening turned up just a handful of seropositive AZD1222 recipients. Clonal diversity may have been underestimated in mostly white British donors.

With respect to this clone: Its antigen is not known.

V lost 4 bases and J 4 bases, leaving 14 bases between the germline ends. This CDR3 region has 14 residues. CDR1 and CDR2 (germline): SGHAT, FQNNGV. Pooled together were second doses at about 4 or about 12 weeks. Libraries were prepared by immunoSEQ multiplex PCR; TCRdb keeps only in-frame clonotypes and omits some of them. The table lists approximately 52,000 clones, around 90% of them singletons. The sequencing here drew on peripheral blood, taken 28 days after the second AZD1222 dose. The source of this sequence is an adult who received the AZD1222 COVID-19 vaccine. V gene TRBV11-2 combines with J gene TRBJ2-7; D is possibly TRBD2 (6 bases). The CDR3 nucleotides are TGTGCCAGCAGCTACCGGGGGAGTTTTTACGAGCAGTACTTC. Its protein is CASSYRGSFYEQYF.